This is a list of T cell receptor beta chains from one sample in a study of T cell responses to AZD1222 COVID-19 vaccine. Clones were sequenced by immunoSEQ multiplex PCR, and TCRdb holds only the in-frame ones, with some missing. Among 70,000 or so clones listed, roughly 84% were seen once. The sequencing used peripheral blood, collected on day 0 of AZD1222 vaccination. All receptors come from an adult in good health. The CDR3 runs from the conserved cysteine through the conserved F or W. D genes are given only for firm matches. Expanded clones are given a class, and other clones once, few, many or no size at all.

V	J	size	length	D	CDR3	DNA
TRBV19	TRBJ1-5	.	15	.	CASSIDLGLNQPQHF	TGTGCCAGTAGTATAGATCTCGGCCTAAATCAGCCCCAGCATTTT
TRBV30	TRBJ1-4	few	14	.	CAWSAGAEWEKLFF	TGTGCCTGGAGTGCCGGGGCCGAGTGGGAAAAACTGTTTTTT
TRBV13	TRBJ1-1	.	15	TRBD1	CASSPGTGVNTEAFF	TGTGCCAGCAGCCCAGGGACAGGGGTGAACACTGAAGCTTTCTTT
TRBV6-5	TRBJ1-3	.	15	.	CASRWTRGTGNTIYF	TGTGCCAGCAGATGGACGAGGGGAACTGGAAACACCATATATTTT
TRBV28	TRBJ1-2	.	12	TRBD1	CASSLTGRGYTF	TGTGCCAGCAGTTTGACAGGGAGAGGCTACACCTTC
TRBV7-2	TRBJ2-1	.	13	.	CASSSGLRLEQFF	TGTGCCAGCAGCTCGGGACTTCGGCTGGAGCAGTTCTTC
TRBV7-9	TRBJ2-3	.	11	.	CASSSQEAQYF	TGTGCCAGCAGCTCCCAAGAGGCGCAGTATTTT
TRBV30	TRBJ2-7	.	12	.	CAWRDYHLQQYF	TGTGCCTGGAGGGACTACCACCTACAGCAGTACTTC
TRBV29-1	TRBJ2-5	.	15	TRBD2	CSVDWGGGYQETQYF	TGCAGCGTTGACTGGGGGGGTGGGTACCAAGAGACCCAGTACTTC
TRBV30	TRBJ2-7	once	12	.	CAWTRGDHEQYF	TGTGCCTGGACGAGAGGGGACCACGAGCAGTACTTC
TRBV5-3	TRBJ2-5	few	14	.	CARSLGRGIETQYF	TGTGCCAGAAGCTTGGGCAGGGGTATAGAGACCCAGTACTTC
TRBV12-3/TRBV12-4	TRBJ1-1	.	12	.	CASSFGGTEAFF	TGTGCCAGCAGTTTTGGGGGAACTGAAGCTTTCTTT
TRBV3-1/TRBV3-2	TRBJ2-7	.	13	.	CASSQERQSKQYF	TGTGCCAGCAGCCAAGAGAGACAGAGCAAGCAGTACTTC
TRBV9	TRBJ1-1	few	14	.	CASSERGGNTEAFF	TGTGCCAGCAGCGAGAGGGGTGGGAACACTGAAGCTTTCTTT
TRBV11-2	TRBJ1-4	few	15	.	CASSLGLGANEKLFF	TGTGCCAGCAGCTTAGGTCTAGGGGCTAATGAAAAACTGTTTTTT
TRBV18	TRBJ1-3	.	16	TRBD1	CASSPRGQVAGNTIYF	TGTGCCAGCTCACCAAGGGGACAGGTCGCTGGAAACACCATATATTTT
TRBV7-8	TRBJ1-1	.	14	.	CASSLVRGAGGAFF	TGTGCCAGCAGCTTAGTTCGGGGGGCGGGAGGAGCTTTCTTT
TRBV20-1	TRBJ2-3	.	10	.	CSAGVDTQYF	TGCAGTGCTGGGGTAGATACGCAGTATTTT
TRBV6-5	TRBJ1-1	.	13	.	CASREFESTEAFF	TGTGCCAGCAGGGAGTTTGAGAGCACTGAAGCTTTCTTT
TRBV2	TRBJ2-1	.	14	.	CASSDQPRSNEQFF	TGTGCCAGCAGTGACCAGCCCAGGTCCAATGAGCAGTTCTTC
TRBV7-9	TRBJ1-4	.	14	.	CASSFSIPNEKLFF	TGTGCCAGCAGCTTCTCTATCCCCAACGAAAAACTGTTTTTT
TRBV28	TRBJ1-1	once	12	.	CASSLGNTEAFF	TGTGCCAGCAGTTTGGGTAACACTGAAGCTTTCTTT
TRBV19	TRBJ1-5	.	17	TRBD1	CASSLTEAGGLRVAQHF	TGTGCCAGTAGCTTAACCGAAGCAGGGGGACTTAGGGTGGCCCAGCATTTT
TRBV9	TRBJ1-3	.	16	TRBD1	CASSARDRGQGNTIYF	TGTGCCAGCAGCGCCAGGGACAGGGGGCAAGGAAACACCATATATTTT
TRBV12-5	TRBJ2-7	.	14	.	CASGLQGRSYEQYF	TGTGCTAGTGGTTTGCAGGGACGGAGCTACGAGCAGTACTTC
TRBV19	TRBJ1-1	.	14	.	CASTPVGVGTEAFF	TGTGCCAGTACCCCCGTTGGAGTGGGCACTGAAGCTTTCTTT
TRBV10-1	TRBJ1-4	.	16	.	CASSEPLVWGNEKLFF	TGCGCCAGCAGTGAGCCGCTTGTATGGGGTAATGAAAAACTGTTTTTT